A single sample gave rise to the 32 T cell receptor beta chains below, sequenced in a study of blood T cell repertoires in COVID-19. The protocol was immunoSEQ multiplex PCR, while the TCRdb copy is restricted to in-frame clones and leaves out a portion. The repertoire has 100,000 to 150,000 clones, 65% to 85% of them found once; the top ten carry 17%. The specimen sequenced was peripheral blood. The source of these receptors is a man aged 30-40 years with COVID-19, enrolled during active disease.

V gene TRBV7-2 combines with J gene TRBJ1-5; D is possibly TRBD1 (6 bases). Trimming shortened V by 7 bases and J by 0 bases, and 19 bases separated the two germline ends. Per the germline V gene, CDR1 is SGHTA and CDR2 is FQGNSA. The CDR3 totals 17 residues. CDR3 nucleotide sequence: TGTGCCAGCACAACCTTCAGGGGAGACCTTAGCAATCAGCCCCAGCATTTT. Its translation is CASTTFRGDLSNQPQHF.

V gene TRBV29-1 combines with J gene TRBJ2-3; tentative D call: TRBD2 (5 bases). Looked up from germline, CDR1 is SQVTM and CDR2 is ANQGSEA. The CDR3 is 16 amino acids. Deletions cut 4 bases from V and 0 bases from J, with 17 bases between. CDR3 in DNA: TGCAGCGTTGGTATGCTAGCCTCCTCTAGCACAGATACGCAGTATTTT. Translating it yields CSVGMLASSSTDTQYF.

Only one count was recorded for this clone. The chain is built from TRBV7-2 and TRBJ2-3; D call uncertain. This CDR3 spans 11 amino acids. The ends were cut back, 6 bases at V and 4 bases at J, with 5 bases in the middle. In germline, CDR1 is SGHTA, CDR2 FQGNSA. The CDR3 nucleotides are TGTGCCAGCAGTCTTTCAGATACGCAGTATTTT. This encodes CASSLSDTQYF.

The J gene is TRBJ2-1, the V gene TRBV2, with D maybe TRBD2 (5 bases). Trimming took off 4 bases at V and 3 bases at J, with 16 bases between the two ends. The length of the CDR3 is 16 residues. The germline V gene encodes CDR1 SNHLY and CDR2 FYNNEI. The CDR3 DNA follows: TGTGCCAGCAGTGGAGGTCGTCTAGCCAACTACAATGAGCAGTTCTTC. It encodes CASSGGRLANYNEQFF.

The V and J genes are TRBV5-6 and TRBJ2-3; weak D call: TRBD1 (7 bases). This CDR3 is built from 16 residues. Trimming left V 5 bases short and J 4 bases short, with 20 bases between. In germline, CDR1 is SGHDT, CDR2 YYEEEE. The CDR3, as DNA: TGTGCCAGCAGGCGGGACAGCAACAATGTCCCAGATACGCAGTATTTT. Translating gives CASRRDSNNVPDTQYF.

The chain couples TRBV9 to TRBJ1-2; D possibly corresponds to TRBD1 (6 bases). V dropped 7 bases and J dropped 2 bases, with 9 bases sitting between them. Germline CDR1 reads SGDLS; CDR2 reads YYNGEE. This CDR3 is built from 12 residues. The CDR3: CASVTGNYGYTF. The CDR3 DNA sequence: TGTGCCAGCGTCACAGGGAACTATGGCTACACCTTC.

This clone was seen ten or more times. The chain links TRBV21-1 to TRBJ1-1; the table's D call of TRBD1 was not tested on the DNA. TRBV21-1 is tagged as a pseudogene. This CDR3 region has 13 residues. CDR3 in amino acids: CASTSHRGLEAFF. CDR3 in DNA: TGTGCCAGCACCTCCCACAGGGGGCTTGAAGCTTTCTTT.

The chain joins TRBV23-1 to TRBJ1-6; 10 bases are a match to TRBD1. TRBV23-1 is an ORF for which the function is uncertain. V gave up 3 bases and J gave up 14 bases; unmatched junction bases: 4. This CDR3 contains 13 residues. The CDR3 is CASSQGQGSSLHF. For the CDR3, the DNA is TGCGCCAGCAGTCAGGGACAGGGGTCATCCCTCCACTTT.

J is TRBJ1-5 and V is TRBV2, with 7 bases matching TRBD1. The CDR3 totals 15 residues. V trimming: 5 bases; J trimming: 7 bases; junction bases outside the gene matches: 11. The germline V gene has CDR1 SNHLY and CDR2 FYNNEI. Here the CDR3 reads CASSIQTGFGQPQHF. The CDR3, as DNA: TGTGCCAGCAGTATACAGACAGGGTTTGGACAGCCCCAGCATTTT.

The rearrangement links TRBV19 to TRBJ1-2, with D unresolved. The CDR3 has 12 amino acids. Deletions cut 3 bases from V and 7 bases from J, with 9 bases between. Per germline, CDR1 LNHDA and CDR2 SQIVND (reference sequence). The CDR3 nucleotides are TGTGCCAGTAGTATGGAGGTTCTTGGCTACACCTTC. Its protein product is CASSMEVLGYTF.

The CDR3 is CASSQSGGYNEQFF. The CDR3 region has the DNA TGTGCCAGCAGCCAGAGCGGGGGGTACAATGAGCAGTTCTTC. The chain links TRBV3-1 (or the pseudogene TRBV3-2) to TRBJ2-1, with 9 bases identical to TRBD2. The trim removed 3 bases at V and 4 bases at J, leaving 1 base unmatched. This CDR3 has 14 residues. The V gene's germline CDR1 is LGHDT and CDR2 YNNKEL (reference sequence).

CDR3 bases: TGTGCCACCTTCTGGACTAGCGGCAATGAGCAGTTCTTC. Encoded protein: CATFWTSGNEQFF. This chain uses TRBV28 with TRBJ2-1, with 10 bases lining up with TRBD2. V dropped 10 bases and J dropped 6; count of bases not matched to a gene: 6. Looked up from germline, CDR1 is MDHEN and CDR2 is SYDVKM. CDR3 length equals 13 residues.

In this sample, this clone turned up a few times. The chain joins TRBV7-8 to TRBJ1-2; D gene ambiguous. The CDR3 is 16 residues long. V was pared by 1 base and J by 2 bases, with 14 bases between. Germline CDR1 SGHVS, CDR2 FQNEAQ. CDR3 sequence: CASSLGSITANYGYTF. CDR3 sequence (DNA): TGTGCCAGCAGCTTAGGATCGATAACAGCCAACTATGGCTACACCTTC.

V and J are TRBV24-1 and TRBJ2-3; no reliable D call. The length of the CDR3 is 13 residues. Germline CDR1 is KGHDR and CDR2 is SFDVKD. Trimming left V 5 bases short and J 4 bases short, with 9 bases between. CDR3: CATSARLADTQYF. The CDR3 bases are TGTGCCACCAGTGCCAGGTTAGCAGATACGCAGTATTTT.

The rearrangement uses TRBV5-1 and TRBJ2-3; D perhaps matches TRBD1 (6 bases). The CDR3 runs to 16 residues. Per the germline V gene, CDR1 is SGHRS and CDR2 is YFSETQ. Trimming removed 2 bases at V and 3 bases at J, with 16 bases between. The CDR3 DNA is TGCGCCAGCAGCTTAGTCTCAGGGGCCCGAACAGATACGCAGTATTTT. Translating gives CASSLVSGARTDTQYF. Based on the CDR3 plus reference TRBV5-1 and TRBJ2-3, the full variable domain is KAGVTQTPRYLIKTRGQQVTLSCSPISGHRSVSWYQQTPGQGLQFLFEYFSETQRNKGNFPGRFSGRQFSNSRSEMNVSTLELGDSALYLCASSLVSGARTDTQYFGPGTRLTVL.

The genes are TRBV24-1 and TRBJ2-3; 7 bases line up with TRBD1. Losses at the gene ends were 3 bases for V and 1 base for J; bases not matched to a gene: 9. Germline V gene data show CDR1 as KGHDR and CDR2 as SFDVKD. CDR3 size: 17 residues. CDR3 coding DNA: TGTGCCACCAGTGATCCAACAGGGGCTGCGGGCACAGATACGCAGTATTTT. Translation: CATSDPTGAAGTDTQYF.

The V call is TRBV5-1, the J call TRBJ2-7, with D unresolved. V was trimmed by 0 bases and J by 2 bases, leaving 6 bases between them. The CDR3 covers 13 residues. The germline gives CDR1 SGHRS, CDR2 YFSETQ. As DNA, the CDR3 is TGCGCCAGCAGCTTGGGTTCCACCTACGAGCAGTACTTC. It translates to CASSLGSTYEQYF.

This clone was recorded at least ten times. The V and J genes are TRBV4-1 and TRBJ1-4; D perhaps matches TRBD1 (5 bases). V lost 3 bases and J 1 base, leaving 18 bases between the germline ends. Germline V gene sequence: CDR1 MGHRA, CDR2 YSYEKL. This CDR3 has 18 amino acids. CDR3 in DNA: TGCGCCAGCAGCCAGGGGCAGGGTGGGGTAGGAACTAATGAAAAACTGTTTTTT. Translated, it gives CASSQGQGGVGTNEKLFF.

The V call is TRBV19, the J call TRBJ2-7; no definite D call. This CDR3 is built from 14 residues. The V and J ends lost 1 base and 1 base respectively, with 8 bases between them. The germline V gene encodes CDR1 LNHDA and CDR2 SQIVND (reference sequence). This CDR3 is CASSIGLRSYEQYF. The CDR3 nucleotides are TGTGCCAGTAGTATAGGTCTCAGATCCTACGAGCAGTACTTC. Combining the CDR3 with reference TRBV19 and TRBJ2-7 gives the whole variable domain DGGITQSPKYLFRKEGQNVTLSCEQNLNHDAMYWYRQDPGQGLRLIYYSQIVNDFQKGDIAEGYSVSREKKESFPLTVTSAQKNPTAFYLCASSIGLRSYEQYFGPGTRLTVT.

The rearrangement links TRBV15 to TRBJ1-1, with TRBD1 matching over 7 bases. The CDR3 length is 14 residues. V shed 0 bases, J shed 8 bases, and the junction held 6 bases outside the gene matches. Germline assignment: CDR1 LNHNV and CDR2 YYDKDF (reference sequence). The CDR3 here is CATSRDPGGGEAFF. The CDR3 bases are TGTGCCACCAGCAGAGATCCGGGAGGGGGCGAAGCTTTCTTT.

The chain is built from TRBV7-8 and TRBJ1-1, with TRBD1 identical over 10 bases. CDR1 and CDR2 (germline): SGHVS, FQNEAQ. The CDR3 runs to 17 residues. V was clipped by 1 base and J by 0 bases; unmatched bases: 5. This CDR3 reads CASSLGTGGPMNTEAFF. The CDR3 nucleotides read TGTGCCAGCAGCTTAGGGACAGGGGGACCCATGAACACTGAAGCTTTCTTT. Complete variable domain (other parts from reference TRBV7-8 and TRBJ1-1): GAGVSQSPRYKVAKRGQDVALRCDPISGHVSLFWYQQALGQGPEFLTYFQNEAQLDKSGLPSDRFFAERPEGSVSTLKIQRTQQEDSAVYLCASSLGTGGPMNTEAFFGQGTRLTVV.

The gene calls are TRBV10-3 and TRBJ2-5; maybe TRBD1 (5 bases). This CDR3 has 13 residues. Trimming pared 3 bases from V and 1 base from J, leaving 6 bases between. In germline, CDR1 is ENHRY, CDR2 SYGVKD. DNA for the CDR3: TGTGCCATCAGTGACAGGGCCCAAGAGACCCAGTACTTC. Its translation: CAISDRAQETQYF.

The chain is built from TRBV5-6 and TRBJ2-5; 7 nucleotides line up with TRBD1. The germline gives CDR1 SGHDT, CDR2 YYEEEE. J lost 0 bases, V lost 5 bases, and 10 bases had no gene match. The CDR3 has 16 residues. The CDR3 spells CASSSPGTANQETQYF. The CDR3 DNA is TGTGCCAGCAGTTCTCCCGGGACAGCCAACCAAGAGACCCAGTACTTC.

This clone is a singleton in its sample. The gene calls are TRBV11-3 and TRBJ1-4; 8 bases match TRBD1. This CDR3 contains 18 residues. Germline V CDR1 and CDR2: SGHNT, YENEEA. With 5 bases clipped from V and 0 bases from J, the junction kept 11 bases outside the gene matches. CDR3: CASSARQGFGPTNEKLFF. In DNA form, the CDR3 reads TGTGCCAGCAGCGCGCGACAGGGGTTTGGCCCAACTAATGAAAAACTGTTTTTT.

The chain joins TRBV5-6 to TRBJ2-3; 15 bases agree with TRBD2. V lost 3 bases and J lost 5; bases outside the gene matches: 4. The CDR3 is 16 residues long. The germline V gene encodes CDR1 SGHDT and CDR2 YYEEEE. CDR3 DNA: TGTGCCAGCAGCTGGGGGACTAGCGGGAGGAAAGATACGCAGTATTTT. Translated, it gives CASSWGTSGRKDTQYF.

This rearrangement joins TRBV30 to TRBJ1-4; maybe TRBD1 (5 bases). V was trimmed by 2 bases and J by 7 bases, leaving 11 bases between them. Germline assignment: CDR1 GTSNPN and CDR2 SVGIG (reference sequence). CDR3 size: 13 residues. The CDR3: CAWSILGGEKLFF. The CDR3 DNA is TGTGCCTGGAGTATACTGGGGGGTGAAAAACTGTTTTTT. The full variable domain, its missing parts supplied by reference TRBV30 and TRBJ1-4, is SQTIHQWPATLVQPVGSPLSLECTVEGTSNPNLYWYRQAAGRGLQLLFYSVGIGQISSEVPQNLSASRPQDRQFILSSKKLLLSDSGFYLCAWSILGGEKLFFGSGTQLSVL.

Concerning this clone: A much larger clonotype is one base distant, so this may be a read error. The chain links TRBV27 to TRBJ1-5, with D unclear. Trimming took off 2 bases at V and 2 bases at J, with 10 bases between the two ends. Germline loops: CDR1 MNHEY, CDR2 SMNVEV (reference sequence). The CDR3 is 15 amino acids. CDR3 in DNA: TGTGCCAGCAGTTTAGTCGGAGATGGCAATCAGCCCCAGCATTTT. This translates into CASSLVGDGNQPQHF.

The chain uses TRBV4-1 and TRBJ2-3, with D possibly matching TRBD1 (6 bases). Germline assignment: CDR1 MGHRA and CDR2 YSYEKL. This CDR3 is 15 amino acids long. V lost 4 bases and J lost 1, with 12 bases in between. The CDR3 DNA follows: TGCGCCAGCAGCCCGACACAGGGTCGCACAGATACGCAGTATTTT. This sequence encodes CASSPTQGRTDTQYF.

V usage is TRBV21-1 and J usage is TRBJ2-1; TRBD2 reflects the table's D call only, with no check against the DNA. TRBV21-1 has pseudogene status. This CDR3 contains 15 residues. The chain's CDR3 is CASSPSERGYNEQFF. In nucleotides, the CDR3 is TGTGCCAGCAGCCCAAGCGAGCGGGGGTACAATGAGCAGTTCTTC.

The chain joins TRBV30 to TRBJ2-1, with 8 bases fitting TRBD2. The V gene's germline CDR1 is GTSNPN and CDR2 SVGIG (reference sequence). J gave up 10 bases and V 3 bases, and 14 bases lay outside the gene matches. The CDR3 length is 15 residues. In DNA form, the CDR3 reads TGTGCCTGGAGCGAAAACCACGGACTAGCAATCGAGCAGTTCTTC. This codes for CAWSENHGLAIEQFF.

In its sample, this clone was seen once. J is TRBJ2-7 and V is TRBV24-1, with 7 bases matching TRBD1. V lost 4 bases, J lost 4 bases, and 6 bases stayed unmatched. Germline V gene lookup returns CDR1 KGHDR and CDR2 SFDVKD. The CDR3 length is 14 residues. The CDR3, as DNA: TGTGCCACCAGTGACCATGGGACAGCGTACGAGCAGTACTTC. Translated, it gives CATSDHGTAYEQYF.

This clone was observed a handful of times. The chain employs TRBV4-2 and TRBJ2-2, with 9 positions matching TRBD2. The CDR3 is made up of 16 amino acids. V shed 3 bases and J 8 bases; nucleotides not matched to a gene: 10. Looked up from germline, CDR1 is LGHNA and CDR2 is YNFKEQ. The CDR3 is CASSQAGGPRSGELFF. DNA of the CDR3: TGTGCCAGCAGCCAGGCGGGGGGGCCGAGATCGGGGGAGCTGTTTTTT.